This is a list of T cell receptor beta chains from one sample in a study of OX40 agonist ivuxolimab in advanced cancers. Profiled with immunoSEQ multiplex PCR; TCRdb holds only in-frame clones, not every one. The sample records some 40,000 clones, approximately 80% being singletons. The sequencing used CD4+ or CD8+ T cells sorted from blood, collected in a trial of the OX40 agonist ivuxolimab. These receptors were obtained from an adult with an advanced solid tumor such as melanoma, head and neck, liver or kidney cancer. The CDR3 runs from the conserved cysteine through the conserved F or W.

V | CDR3
TRBV27 | CASSFSGGFPYEQYF
TRBV27 | CASSPKGLPYEQYF
TRBV21-1 | CASSKDRGGGCTEAFF
TRBV27 | CASTATGPTDTQYF
TRBV7-8 | CASSSGGGDTQYF
TRBV7-9 | CASSPRTSGALLEQFF
TRBV7-9 | CASSPDSNEQFF
TRBV6-6 | CASSPYKPLSTDTQYF
TRBV6-4 | CASSGQAASTDTQYF
TRBV7-9 | CASSPVLSRGFEQYF
TRBV7-6 | CASSLALQGSYEQYF
TRBV4-1 | CASSQQGGSTDTQYF
TRBV29-1 | CSARLGSGNTIYF
TRBV10-2 | CASSETSRVYQPQHF
TRBV5-4 | CASSSGWPANYGYTF
TRBV18 | CASSPLGLLNTGELFF
TRBV7-6 | CASGRESRDTQYF
TRBV29-1 | CSAPWGTYEQYF
TRBV5-4 | CASSARTSGLETQYF
TRBV9 | CASSLPREGLGPPNEQFF
TRBV6-6 | CASSVAGEGTDTQYF
TRBV6-5 | CASSPALWAEQYF
TRBV5-4 | CASSLGGVYEQYF
TRBV5-4 | CASSLGGGDEQFF